This T cell receptor (beta chain) appears in the sequencing data of a study of blood T cell repertoires in COVID-19. In the authors' methods: Using reference gene primer amplification, nucleated cell counts were estimated. Measured with immunoSEQ multiplex PCR; TCRdb has only the in-frame clones, and not every one. The V and J calls and the clone size are those of that table, but D and trimming were determined from the DNA. The sample contains under 300,000 clones, about 88% of which appear only once. The participants were between about 18 and 90 years old and came from roughly 24 US areas. During the 2 weeks before they entered the study, exposed participants had met someone with a PCR-confirmed or clinician-diagnosed COVID-19 case. Material for sequencing was PBMCs or T cells enriched from blood (not recorded which). The receptor's source is a woman in her fifties or sixties who had been exposed to COVID-19.

The CDR3 loop reads CASSYSGQEQFF. In nucleotides, the CDR3 is TGTGCCAGCAGTTACTCAGGACAGGAGCAGTTCTTC. The genes are TRBV6-2 or TRBV6-3 and TRBJ2-1, with D perhaps TRBD1 (6 bases). CDR1 and CDR2 (germline): MNHEY, SVGEGT. The V and J ends lost 0 bases and 10 bases respectively, with 7 bases between them. This CDR3 comprises 12 residues.